This TCR beta chain was observed in a study of molecular identifiers for immune sequencing clone quantification (dated by TCRdb to the late 2010s). Notes on the research overall: In a replicate experiment, RNA from roughly 21,000 or 96,000 naive CD8 T cells was split into five aliquots, four of which were sequenced. This methods study benchmarked molecular-identifier clustering-based TCR repertoire sequencing (MIDCIRS) and TCR RNA copy counting, using CD8 T cells to do so.

On the study overall, not on this receptor specifically: When barcode sub-clustering was not used, chimeric consensus sequences inflated TCR diversity, with chimeras reaching as high as 47%. Spiked-in Jurkat TCR RNA (around 9 copies' worth), which is not part of the donor repertoire, was contained in the naive libraries. Even against a background of around 950,000 naive CD8 T cells, spiked-in Jurkat TCR RNA amounting to a single cell's worth was reported to be detectable. Clones above 20 RNA copies held over 97% of molecules in CMV-specific effector cells but under 1% in naive cells. Modeling estimated about 2.8 recovered TCR RNA copies per cell, compared with about 10 by digital PCR, which implies about 30% capture efficiency. Highly expanded clone sizes could be underestimated if identical TCR molecules share a barcode.

A note on this clonotype: Its antigen remains undetermined. No much larger clone is present one base from it, and per-base qualities are unavailable.

The receptor library was made with PCR. TCRdb lists the instrument as Illumina HiSeq 4000. Bulk TCR libraries were prepared as previously described, using TCR primers listed in Table S5. Purification of total RNA was performed with the Qiagen AllPrep DNA/RNA kit. Before any analysis, reads coming from multiple sequencing runs of the same library were combined into one pool. The source study handled its data this way. Reads were retained only if their TCR constant sequence matched exactly, and those retained reads were trimmed to 150 nt and grouped according to their 12-nt molecular barcodes. Reads within each barcode group were sub-clustered using a 15% Levenshtein threshold, and quality-weighted consensus sequences were constructed for each RNA molecule. Non-functional sequences were removed, as were lower-count sequences one edit away from another. Based on fitting two negative binomial distributions, any barcode sub-cluster with under 20% of the maximum read count was discarded. The raw public data were reprocessed by TCRdb itself: fastp quality trimming at Q25, MiXCR clonotype calling, in-frame beta chains only. Rows are unified per CDR3 protein, each entry keeping the most common DNA and genes. In this record, the V and J calls reflect TCRdb's handling and not the investigators' own analysis. This sample comprises about 640,000 distinct CDR3 sequences, 20% of them detected only once. The ten largest clones add up to roughly 0.83% of the sample.

Naive CD8 T cell libraries were made from about 21,000 to 970,000 sorted cells using 10%, 30% or 50% of purified RNA. Naive CD8 T cells were FACS-sorted as CD8+CD4-CCR7+CD45RA+ on a BD FACSAria II into RLT Plus buffer. Roughly nine TCR copies' worth of Jurkat RNA were spiked into roughly 19,000-1,000,000 naive CD8 T cell samples to test detection sensitivity. CD8 T cells were enriched with RosetteSep CD8+ T Cell Enrichment Cocktail and Ficoll-Paque, followed by ACK red cell lysis. CDR1 and CDR2, per the germline V gene, are MNHNS and SASEGT. Inclusive of the bounding cysteine and phenylalanine, the CDR3 is 15 residues long. Solely the CDR3 DNA is kept, with 45 bases framed from the first base. The germline V and J ends show losses of 7 bases and 6 bases respectively, and no gene match explains 11 bases of the junction.

Sequencing was carried out using naive CD8+ T cells from blood, with Jurkat cell RNA spiked in. According to the study, the label for this sample's cell subset or site signals: FACS-sorted CD8+CD4-CCR7+CD45RA+ naive T cells. The rearrangement joined TRBV6-1 to TRBJ2-2, and TRBD1 matches 7 of the central bases. This clonotype originated in a human donor in good health. Some libraries in this study had Jurkat cell RNA spiked in. In nucleotide form, the sequence is TGTGCCAGCAAGCTGGATAGGACAGGTTCCGGGGAGCTGTTTTTT. Its protein is CASKLDRTGSGELFF.